The 23 T cell receptor beta chains listed next were all sequenced from one sample in a study of read filtering for tumor transcriptome and immune sequencing. Molecular barcoded adaptors covering alpha/delta and beta/gamma chains were used on roughly 370 ng RNA. TCRdb passed the reads through MiXCR, listing each CDR3 protein once. The sample shows about 48,000 distinct CDR3 sequences, roughly a fifth of them seen only once. Specimen: a population of CD138-negative cells sorted from bone marrow. The origin of the receptors is a donor aged 40 or over with multiple myeloma.

This chain joins TRBV25-1 and TRBJ2-7, with 12 bases aligning to TRBD2. The V and J ends lost 5 bases and 7 bases, in that order; junction bases with no gene match: 9. Germline V gene data show CDR1 as MGHDK and CDR2 as SYGVNS. The CDR3 sequence is 15 residues long. The CDR3 sequence: CASSFTSGRSLEQYF. CDR3 bases: TGTGCCAGCAGTTTTACTAGCGGGAGGAGTTTGGAGCAGTACTTC.

In its sample, this clonotype was seen many times. The J gene is TRBJ2-7, the V gene TRBV20-1, with 9 bases that match TRBD1. Trimming cost V 5 bases and J 7 bases; bases outside gene matches: 12. The CDR3 is 14 amino acids. CDR1 is DFQATT, CDR2 SNEGSKA, per germline (reference sequence). The CDR3 DNA sequence: TGCAGTGCTCCGAACACAGGGGGCGCAGGAGAGCAGTACTTC. Amino acids: CSAPNTGGAGEQYF.

This clonotype has only one observation. A single base separates this from a much larger clone, so it may be a read error. This chain connects TRBV29-1 to TRBJ1-1; the D gene is possibly TRBD1 (6 bases). The CDR3 loop spans 13 amino acids. Germline V gene data show CDR1 as SQVTM and CDR2 as ANQGSEA. V was pared by 7 bases and J by 3 bases, with 15 bases between. For the CDR3, the DNA is TGCAGCGCCCTAGGGGGGGTGTACACTGAAGCTTTCTTT. Translated, it gives CSALGGVYTEAFF.

This clonotype was seen once. A junction end diverges from the germline sequence, so it may reflect a read error. The gene calls are TRBV6-5 and TRBJ2-1, with 7 bases that match TRBD2. This CDR3 contains 15 residues. Germline-derived CDR1 and CDR2 are MNHEY and SVGAGI. For the CDR3, the DNA is TGTGTCAGCAGTTACTCCCTAGCGGTATGCAATGAGCAGTTCTTC. Its protein product is CVSSYSLAVCNEQFF.

The J gene is TRBJ1-2, the V gene TRBV5-6, with D unresolved. This CDR3 comprises 12 residues. Germline-derived CDR1 and CDR2 are SGHDT and YYEEEE. Trimming cost V 1 base and J 6 bases, with 7 bases left between them. The CDR3 bases are TGTGCCAGCAGCTTGACAGCCCATGGCTACACCTTC. Translating gives CASSLTAHGYTF.

Remarks on this clonotype: Given a much more abundant clone one base away, this may be a read error. The chain recombines TRBV28 with TRBJ2-7; 11 nucleotides line up with TRBD2. CDR1 is MDHEN and CDR2 is SYDVKM in the germline V gene. V was clipped by 5 bases and J by 2 bases; unmatched bases: 8. This CDR3 has 16 amino acids. The CDR3 region is CASSRSGLAGPYEQYF. The CDR3 DNA follows: TGTGCCAGCAGTAGATCCGGACTAGCGGGTCCCTACGAGCAGTACTTC. The whole variable domain, filled in from reference TRBV28 and TRBJ2-7, reads DVKVTQSSRYLVKRTGEKVFLECVQDMDHENMFWYRQDPGLGLRLIYFSYDVKMKEKGDIPEGYSVSREKKERFSLILESASTNQTSMYLCASSRSGLAGPYEQYFGPGTRLTVT.

Points on this clonotype: A far larger clone is off by one base, so a read error is likely. The CDR3 region has the DNA TGTGCCAGCAGCTCCCGTAGCGGGAGCCTCTACGAGCAGTACTTC. It yields the protein CASSSRSGSLYEQYF. The chain couples TRBV7-9 to TRBJ2-7; 9 bases line up with TRBD2. The CDR3 runs to 15 residues. The J segment lost 3 bases and the V segment lost 4 bases, leaving 7 bases of the junction unmatched. Germline values: CDR1 SEHNR, CDR2 FQNEAQ (reference sequence). Full variable domain (outside the CDR3, taken from reference TRBV7-9 and TRBJ2-7): DTGVSQNPRHKITKRGQNVTFRCDPISEHNRLYWYRQTLGQGPEFLTYFQNEAQLEKSRLLSDRFSAERPKGSFSTLEIQRTEQGDSAMYLCASSSRSGSLYEQYFGPGTRLTVT.

This clonotype was found many times. V usage is TRBV29-1 and J usage is TRBJ1-1; weak D call: TRBD1 (5 bases). The V gene lost 7 bases and the J gene lost 3 bases, with 18 bases spanning the gap. The CDR3 consists of 14 residues. Germline loops: CDR1 SQVTM, CDR2 ANQGSEA. In DNA, the CDR3 is TGCAGCGCCGGGACCTTGGGACTGGACACTGAAGCTTTCTTT. This codes for CSAGTLGLDTEAFF.

This clonotype has a handful of counts. This could be a read error, since a much larger clone is one nucleotide away. This sequence joins TRBV19 and TRBJ2-7; D not resolved. CDR1 and CDR2 (germline): LNHDA, SQIVND (reference sequence). The CDR3 covers 13 residues. CDR3 sequence reads: CASSPSFAYGQYF. The CDR3 DNA reads TGTGCCAGTAGTCCGAGCTTCGCCTACGGGCAGTACTTC.

This clonotype was seen a few times. The rearrangement uses TRBV12-3 or TRBV12-4 and TRBJ1-2; D not certain. This CDR3 region has 11 residues. Trimming stripped 4 bases from V and 4 bases from J, with 4 bases between. The CDR3 DNA reads as TGTGCCAGCAGTTCTTCCTATGGCTACACCTTC. It is translated as CASSSSYGYTF.

The sample holds one count of this clonotype. The junction does not match germline at one end; this may be a read error. The V gene is TRBV7-2, the J gene TRBJ2-1, with 7 bases fitting TRBD2. The length of the CDR3 is 15 residues. Germline values: CDR1 SGHTA, CDR2 FQGNSA. The CDR3 DNA follows: TGTGCTAGCAGCTTACGAGTAGGGAGGGTAAATGAGCGGTTCTTC. Protein: CASSLRVGRVNERFF.

Within the sample, this clonotype is medium-sized. The rearrangement links TRBV5-1 to TRBJ2-1; no firm D call. V lost 4 bases and J lost 5, with 13 bases in between. Per germline, CDR1 SGHRS and CDR2 YFSETQ. The CDR3 runs 14 residues. This chain's CDR3 is CASSPGRADNEQFF. In nucleotides, the CDR3 is TGCGCCAGCAGCCCCGGACGGGCTGACAATGAGCAGTTCTTC.

The sample holds many counts of this clonotype. The chain is built from TRBV15 and TRBJ2-5; a possible D gene is TRBD2 (5 bases). V was cut by 1 base and J by 5 bases, with 8 bases left in between. The germline V gene has CDR1 LNHNV and CDR2 YYDKDF (reference sequence). The CDR3 extends over 13 amino acids. The CDR3 nucleotides are TGTGCCACCAGCAGAGTTGGGGAGGAGACCCAGTACTTC. Its translation: CATSRVGEETQYF.

This chain links TRBV19 with TRBJ2-7, with D perhaps matching TRBD2 (7 bases). V lost 5 bases, J lost 9 bases, and 38 bases lay in between. Germline CDR1 reads LNHDA; CDR2 reads SQIVND (reference sequence). The CDR3 is made up of 20 amino acids. The CDR3 DNA reads as TGTGCCAGTAGTGCCCCCGGGGGGCTTGGTTTTTCGCGGGAGTCGTCGGTGCAGTACTTC. Translated, it gives CASSAPGGLGFSRESSVQYF. The complete variable domain, with remaining parts taken from reference TRBV19 and TRBJ2-7, reads DGGITQSPKYLFRKEGQNVTLSCEQNLNHDAMYWYRQDPGQGLRLIYYSQIVNDFQKGDIAEGYSVSREKKESFPLTVTSAQKNPTAFYLCASSAPGGLGFSRESSVQYFGPGTRLTVT.

CDR3: CASSLGAGAYNEQFF. CDR3 coding DNA: TGCGCCAGCAGCTTGGGAGCGGGAGCCTACAATGAGCAGTTCTTC. This chain connects TRBV5-1 to TRBJ2-1, with 8 bases aligning to TRBD2. The germline V gene has CDR1 SGHRS and CDR2 YFSETQ. The CDR3 totals 15 residues. Trimming at V came to 0 bases and at J to 2 bases, leaving 1 base not matched to a gene.

J is TRBJ2-3 and V is TRBV20-1; D perhaps matches TRBD1 (7 bases). CDR3 length: 15 residues. V was pared by 2 bases and J by 1 base, with 13 bases between. CDR1 is DFQATT and CDR2 is SNEGSKA in the germline V gene (reference sequence). CDR3 region: CSARPTGEGTDTQYF. DNA for the CDR3: TGCAGTGCTAGACCTACAGGGGAGGGCACAGATACGCAGTATTTT.

There are many counts of this clonotype. V usage is TRBV3-1 and J usage is TRBJ2-5; D gene ambiguous. The CDR3 sequence is 12 residues long. The germline V gene encodes CDR1 LGHDT and CDR2 YNNKEL (reference sequence). V gave up 10 bases and J gave up 5 bases, with 14 bases separating them. The CDR3, as DNA: TGTGCCACGTCGTTGAGTCGCGAGACCCAGTACTTC. As protein: CATSLSRETQYF.

This clonotype was found many times. The V and J genes are TRBV20-1 and TRBJ1-2; 7 bases line up with TRBD1. Germline lookup yields CDR1 DFQATT and CDR2 SNEGSKA (reference sequence). The CDR3 sequence is 14 residues long. V trimming: 6 bases; J trimming: 5 bases; junction bases outside the gene matches: 12. The CDR3 nucleotides are TGCAGTGCGCGAGGACAGGCCGATGTTTATGGCTACACCTTC. It codes for CSARGQADVYGYTF.

This clonotype showed up many times. The chain is built from TRBV29-1 and TRBJ2-1; a weak D match, TRBD1 (5 bases). The CDR3 is 14 residues long. Germline CDR1 SQVTM, CDR2 ANQGSEA. Trimming pared 8 bases from V and 3 bases from J, leaving 17 bases between. The CDR3 loop is CSTKGPHLYNEQFF. The CDR3 DNA follows: TGCAGCACCAAGGGGCCACATCTCTACAATGAGCAGTTCTTC.

Many counts were recorded for this clonotype. V usage is TRBV6-1 and J usage is TRBJ2-7, with D possibly being TRBD2 (6 bases). Germline loops: CDR1 MNHNS, CDR2 SASEGT. V was clipped by 5 bases and J by 3 bases, with 11 bases between them. The CDR3 is 13 residues long. The CDR3 loop reads CASSSRGGYEQYF. CDR3 sequence (DNA): TGTGCCAGCAGTTCGCGGGGAGGCTACGAGCAGTACTTC.

As regards this clonotype: This may be a read error, as it is one base from a much larger clone. Since no conserved phenylalanine or tryptophan closes the CDR3, a read error is the likely cause. CDR3 sequence (DNA): TGTGCCAGCAGCTTAGTACTCTCTGGGGCCAACGTCCTGACTATC. It is translated as CASSLVLSGANVLTI. V usage is TRBV11-1 and J usage is TRBJ2-6; unclear D gene. This CDR3 is 15 amino acids long. Trimming cost V 1 base and J 0 bases, with 4 bases left between them. Germline V CDR1 and CDR2: SGHAT, FQDESV (reference sequence).

Note on this clonotype: Possible read error: a much larger clone is one base away. Since the CDR3 does not end with the conserved phenylalanine or tryptophan, this likely comes from a read error. This chain uses TRBV20-1 with TRBJ2-5; tentative D call: TRBD1 (6 bases). The ends were cut back, 2 bases at V and 6 bases at J, with 19 bases in the middle. This CDR3 spans 15 amino acids. Germline V gene lookup returns CDR1 DFQATT and CDR2 SNEGSKA (reference sequence). The CDR3 coding sequence is TGCAGTGCTAGACCCTTGGCAGGGGATGGTCAGACCCAGTACCTC. Translation gives CSARPLAGDGQTQYL.

J is TRBJ2-3 and V is TRBV23-1, with D perhaps TRBD1 or TRBD2 (5 bases each). TRBV23-1 is an open reading frame whose function is uncertain. The CDR3 is 14 residues long. V was cut by 1 base and J by 6 bases, with 11 bases left in between. CDR3 protein: CASSQFPREDTQYF. The DNA of the CDR3 is TGCGCCAGCAGTCAATTCCCCAGGGAGGATACGCAGTATTTT.